This T cell receptor beta chain was identified in a study of blood T cell repertoires in COVID-19. Profiled with immunoSEQ multiplex PCR; TCRdb holds only in-frame clones, not every one. The sample contains 74,000 or so clones, approximately 88% of which appear only once. The sample holds a few counts of this clone. The CDR3 has 18 amino acids. This receptor was taken from a human donor in a cohort sampled during active COVID-19. V is TRBV21-1 and J is TRBJ2-6; TRBD2 is the table's D call and was not checked against the DNA. TRBV21-1 is annotated as a pseudogene. The sample comprised peripheral blood. The CDR3 reads CASSRGGTRCSGANVLTF. CDR3 bases: TGTGCCAGCAGTCGCGGGGGGACACGATGCTCTGGGGCCAACGTCCTGACTTTC.